This passage covers 22 T cell receptor beta chains from one sample sequenced in a study of blood T cell repertoires in COVID-19. The assay was immunoSEQ multiplex PCR, and TCRdb's table has in-frame clones only and misses some. Here the sample spans around 300,000 clones, approximately 88% being singletons. Material for sequencing was peripheral blood. These receptors all stem from a woman in her twenties or thirties with COVID-19, enrolled during active disease.

The chain couples TRBV9 to TRBJ1-1, with D tentatively TRBD1 (6 bases). Trimming cost V 4 bases and J 1 base, with 8 bases left between them. The CDR3 covers 13 residues. Germline V gives CDR1 SGDLS, CDR2 YYNGEE. CDR3 bases: TGTGCCAGCAGCACAGGGCCGAACACTGAAGCTTTCTTT. The encoded protein is CASSTGPNTEAFF.

The rearrangement uses TRBV7-2 and TRBJ2-1; D perhaps matches TRBD1 (5 bases). This CDR3 has 14 amino acids. Trimming cost V 7 bases and J 2 bases, with 12 bases left between them. Germline V gives CDR1 SGHTA, CDR2 FQGNSA. The CDR3 DNA follows: TGTGCCAGCACCCGACAGTATCCCTACAATGAGCAGTTCTTC. This encodes CASTRQYPYNEQFF.

The V gene is TRBV6-5, the J gene TRBJ1-1; tentative D call: TRBD1 (6 bases). Trimming left V 6 bases short and J 2 bases short, with 13 bases between. Per germline, CDR1 MNHEY and CDR2 SVGAGI. This CDR3 has 14 amino acids. This chain's CDR3 is CASSPGQRNTEAFF. The DNA of the CDR3 is TGTGCCAGCAGCCCAGGACAGAGAAACACTGAAGCTTTCTTT.

The chain joins TRBV3-1 (or the pseudogene TRBV3-2) to TRBJ2-7, with 9 positions matching TRBD1. CDR3 length equals 15 residues. The V gene end was trimmed by 0 bases and the J gene end by 4 bases; junction bases not matched to a gene: 4. CDR1 is LGHDT, CDR2 YNNKEL, per germline (reference sequence). The CDR3 DNA reads as TGTGCCAGCAGCCAAGATCCGGACAGGGGATACGAGCAGTACTTC. Translating gives CASSQDPDRGYEQYF.

The J gene is TRBJ1-5, the V gene TRBV5-6; weak D call: TRBD1 (5 bases). From germline, CDR1 is SGHDT and CDR2 YYEEEE. The ends were cut back, 4 bases at V and 1 base at J, with 18 bases in the middle. The CDR3 loop spans 17 amino acids. CDR3 DNA: TGTGCCAGCAGCCTGATGGGGGGTGGGTACAGCAATCAGCCCCAGCATTTT. Translation gives CASSLMGGGYSNQPQHF.

The chain has TRBV2 and TRBJ2-7; D gene unclear. From germline, CDR1 is SNHLY and CDR2 FYNNEI. The CDR3 covers 13 residues. Deletions cut 3 bases from V and 5 bases from J, with 11 bases between. CDR3 DNA sequence: TGTGCCAGCAGTGATTCGGGTCTCAACGAGCAGTACTTC. This translates into CASSDSGLNEQYF.

The chain employs TRBV24-1 and TRBJ1-2, with D unresolved. V was cut by 3 bases and J by 4 bases, with 8 bases left in between. This CDR3 has 13 amino acids. CDR1 and CDR2 (germline): KGHDR, SFDVKD. CDR3 sequence reads: CATSDPGVYGYTF. The CDR3 nucleotides read TGTGCCACCAGTGATCCGGGAGTCTATGGCTACACCTTC.

This chain links TRBV19 with TRBJ2-1; 9 nucleotides match TRBD2. CDR1 and CDR2 from the germline V gene are LNHDA and SQIVND (reference sequence). This CDR3 has 14 residues. The V and J ends lost 4 bases and 8 bases, in that order; junction bases with no gene match: 6. CDR3 protein: CASSRERGVYEQFF. Here the CDR3 DNA reads TGTGCCAGTAGTAGAGAGCGGGGGGTGTATGAGCAGTTCTTC.

This chain uses TRBV5-8 with TRBJ1-5, with D possibly TRBD1 on 6 matching bases. The CDR3 consists of 14 residues. V was trimmed by 5 bases and J by 2 bases, leaving 11 bases between them. Per the germline V gene, CDR1 is SGHTS and CDR2 is YDEGEE. The CDR3 DNA reads as TGTGCCAGCAGGAACGGGACACGCAATCAGCCCCAGCATTTT. This codes for CASRNGTRNQPQHF.

The chain couples TRBV5-4 to TRBJ1-2, with TRBD1 as a possible D gene (6 bases). Per the germline V gene, CDR1 is SGHNT and CDR2 is YYREEE (reference sequence). V was pared by 3 bases and J by 4 bases, with 10 bases between. The CDR3 is made up of 13 amino acids. The CDR3 loop is CASSWDIVYGYTF. The CDR3 DNA is TGTGCCAGCAGCTGGGACATTGTCTATGGCTACACCTTC.

The J gene is TRBJ1-5, the V gene TRBV19, with 8 bases aligning to TRBD1. The germline gives CDR1 LNHDA, CDR2 SQIVND (reference sequence). The length of the CDR3 is 15 residues. Trimming at V came to 3 bases and at J to 6 bases, leaving 7 bases not matched to a gene. DNA of the CDR3: TGTGCCAGTAGTATCTTTTCAGGGGGCCCTCAGCCCCAGCATTTT. It yields the protein CASSIFSGGPQPQHF.

The V and J genes are TRBV5-6 and TRBJ2-1; the match to TRBD2 covers 8 bases. The CDR3 loop spans 16 amino acids. Germline V lookup: CDR1 SGHDT, CDR2 YYEEEE. V lost 4 bases to trimming and J lost 3 bases; unmatched junction nucleotides: 9. The CDR3 loop reads CASSPQGLGLYNEQFF. CDR3 bases: TGTGCCAGCAGCCCCCAGGGACTAGGTCTCTACAATGAGCAGTTCTTC.

The rearrangement links TRBV7-2 to TRBJ2-7, with 8 bases identical to TRBD1. Germline V gene data show CDR1 as SGHTA and CDR2 as FQGNSA. V lost 2 bases to trimming and J lost 4 bases; unmatched junction nucleotides: 10. This CDR3 region has 16 residues. The CDR3 DNA follows: TGTGCCAGCAGCTTAAACATAGGACAGGGATTTTACGAGCAGTACTTC. Protein: CASSLNIGQGFYEQYF.

This chain links TRBV4-1 with TRBJ1-2; a possible D gene is TRBD1 (6 bases). Germline V gene sequence: CDR1 MGHRA, CDR2 YSYEKL. The CDR3 is made up of 15 amino acids. The V end was cut by 4 bases, the J end by 0 bases, with 12 bases between. The CDR3 DNA reads TGCGCCAGCAGCCTTGGACAGTTCGCTAACTATGGCTACACCTTC. This codes for CASSLGQFANYGYTF.

The rearrangement uses TRBV3-1 (or the pseudogene TRBV3-2) and TRBJ1-1; 8 nucleotides match TRBD1. CDR1 is LGHDT, CDR2 YNNKEL, per germline (reference sequence). V shed 6 bases and J 1 base; nucleotides not matched to a gene: 4. This CDR3 has 14 amino acids. CDR3 amino acids: CASSPGQGNTEAFF. The CDR3 DNA reads as TGTGCCAGCAGTCCCGGACAGGGGAACACTGAAGCTTTCTTT.

The chain joins TRBV28 to TRBJ1-5; 8 nucleotides match TRBD1. V trimming: 6 bases; J trimming: 7 bases; junction bases outside the gene matches: 14. This CDR3 has 16 residues. Germline V gives CDR1 MDHEN, CDR2 SYDVKM. The CDR3 DNA reads TGTGCCAGCAGAGCGAACACCAGGGGGCAAGACCAGCCCCAGCATTTT. It codes for CASRANTRGQDQPQHF.

The V call is TRBV7-8, the J call TRBJ2-7; D gene unclear. V dropped 5 bases and J dropped 1 base, with 9 bases sitting between them. CDR1 SGHVS and CDR2 FQNEAQ come from the germline V gene. The CDR3 length is 13 residues. CDR3 protein: CASSPYSSYEQYV. CDR3 sequence (DNA): TGTGCCAGCAGCCCCTACAGTTCCTACGAGCAGTACGTC.

This chain links TRBV28 with TRBJ2-7, with 10 bases aligning to TRBD2. CDR1 MDHEN and CDR2 SYDVKM come from the germline V gene. The CDR3 contains 15 residues. J gave up 3 bases and V 8 bases, and 10 bases lay outside the gene matches. The CDR3 is CASRPAGGLSYEQYV. The CDR3 coding sequence is TGTGCCAGCCGACCAGCGGGGGGGCTAAGCTACGAGCAGTACGTC.

V is TRBV5-8 and J is TRBJ2-1, with D maybe TRBD2 (6 bases). With 0 bases removed from V and 4 bases from J, the gap between germline ends came to 8 bases. Germline V CDR1 and CDR2: SGHTS, YDEGEE. The CDR3 extends over 14 amino acids. The CDR3: CASSLEGTYNEQFF. In DNA form, the CDR3 reads TGTGCCAGCAGCTTGGAGGGGACTTACAATGAGCAGTTCTTC.

The count of this clone is one. The chain combines TRBV6-5 with TRBJ1-1, with D possibly TRBD1 on 6 matching bases. The germline V gene encodes CDR1 MNHEY and CDR2 SVGAGI. The CDR3 covers 13 residues. Trimming took 7 bases from V and 0 from J, leaving 9 bases between them. The CDR3 is CASKRQVNTEAFF. The DNA for the CDR3 is TGTGCCAGCAAACGACAGGTGAACACTGAAGCTTTCTTT.

V is TRBV6-4 and J is TRBJ2-3; D possibly corresponds to TRBD2 (7 bases). Trimming stripped 2 bases from V and 2 bases from J, with 8 bases between. The CDR3 loop spans 14 amino acids. Germline V gene lookup returns CDR1 MRHNA and CDR2 SNTAGT. The CDR3 DNA is TGTGCCAGCAGTGACGGGGGGGCCACAGATACGCAGTATTTT. It yields the protein CASSDGGATDTQYF.

The DNA of the CDR3 is TGTGCCAGCAGCTTACAGGGGACCCAGTACTTC. Its translation: CASSLQGTQYF. The chain links TRBV13 to TRBJ2-5; tentative D call: TRBD1 (5 bases). Looked up from germline, CDR1 is PRHDT and CDR2 is FYEKMQ (reference sequence). The CDR3 length is 11 residues. Trimming removed 2 bases at V and 7 bases at J, with 5 bases between.